This T cell receptor beta chain was observed in a study of early T cells in non-severe SARS-CoV-2 infection. Individual cDNA molecules were tagged with unique molecular identifiers. TCRdb used MiXCR to reprocess the 5' RACE reads, holding one entry per CDR3 protein. The sample contains 30,000 to 40,000 distinct CDR3 sequences, approximately 7.1% of which appear only once. Study results and limitations: Lookups in VDJdb leaned toward anti-spike CD8 responses and missed private and CD4 specificities.

This clonotype is a singleton in its sample. Antigen unknown. The sequence was obtained from an adult who was a healthcare worker with PCR-confirmed SARS-CoV-2 infection or an uninfected control (not recorded which). Sequences were derived from whole blood, sampled at baseline.

CDR3 DNA sequence: TGTGCCAGCAGCCTCCCCCCACAGGTTGCGTGGACTGAAGCTTTCTTT. Amino acid sequence: CASSLPPQVAWTEAFF. The chain uses TRBV28 and TRBJ1-1; tentatively, D is TRBD1 (5 bases). The V end lost 6 bases, the J end lost 5 bases, and 22 bases lay between the germline ends. Germline CDR1 reads MDHEN; CDR2 reads SYDVKM. The length of the CDR3 is 16 residues.